Each of the 11 T cell receptor beta chains below was sequenced from the same sample in a study of CD8+CD57+ T cells in acquired aplastic anemia. Selection for sequencing was limited to patients who had shown CD8+CD57+ cell expansion by flow cytometry. The template for TCR beta VDJ and CDR3 sequence profiling was genomic DNA. MiXCR was run by TCRdb on the reads, yielding one entry per CDR3 protein. Here the sample spans some 200,000 distinct CDR3 sequences, under 50% being singletons. The source material was sorted CD4+, CD8+, or CD8+CD57+ T cells (not recorded which) from PBMCs. These receptors came from a human donor with aplastic anemia.

Only a few counts were recorded for this clonotype. A much bigger clone sits one base away, suggesting this may be a read error. The chain recombines TRBV20-1 with TRBJ2-1, with TRBD2 as a possible D gene (7 bases). This CDR3 has 14 amino acids. The V gene's germline CDR1 is DFQATT and CDR2 SNEGSKA (reference sequence). Here the CDR3 DNA reads TGCAGTGCTAGTGGTGGGAGGGGGTACAATGGGCAGTTCTTC. Translating it yields CSASGGRGYNGQFF.

In this sample, this clonotype turned up a few times. This chain joins TRBV9 and TRBJ1-2; D unresolved. The CDR3 contains 15 residues. V lost 0 bases to trimming and J lost 5 bases, with 14 bases between them. In germline, CDR1 is SGDLS, CDR2 YYNGEE. The CDR3 DNA follows: TGTGCCAGCAGCGTAGGAAAGGGAGATGATTATGGCTACACCTTC. Its protein product is CASSVGKGDDYGYTF.

Details on this clonotype: This may arise from a read error, as a much more abundant clone is one base away. The chain recombines TRBV12-3 or TRBV12-4 with TRBJ2-1; TRBD2 matches 7 bases. V was clipped by 1 base and J by 3 bases; unmatched bases: 6. The CDR3 consists of 16 residues. This chain's CDR3 is CASSLGLAANYNEQFF. CDR3 bases: TGTGCCAGCAGTTTAGGGCTAGCGGCCAACTACAATGAGCAGTTCTTC.

This clonotype has a count of ten or more. The rearrangement joins TRBV5-1 to TRBJ2-2, with 8 bases matching TRBD1. The CDR3 runs to 15 residues. Trimming at V came to 2 bases and at J to 6 bases, leaving 6 bases not matched to a gene. Germline assignment: CDR1 SGHRS and CDR2 YFSETQ. CDR3 sequence reads: CASSLGTGRSGELFF. The CDR3 DNA is TGCGCCAGCAGCTTAGGGACAGGTCGGTCCGGGGAGCTGTTTTTT. Drawing the rest from reference TRBV5-1 and TRBJ2-2, the complete variable domain is KAGVTQTPRYLIKTRGQQVTLSCSPISGHRSVSWYQQTPGQGLQFLFEYFSETQRNKGNFPGRFSGRQFSNSRSEMNVSTLELGDSALYLCASSLGTGRSGELFFGEGSRLTVL.

The chain has TRBV7-6 and TRBJ2-7; 13 bases align to TRBD2. Germline values: CDR1 SGHVS, CDR2 FNYEAQ. This CDR3 spans 16 amino acids. V trimming: 5 bases; J trimming: 1 base; junction bases outside the gene matches: 5. This CDR3 is CASSPPGLAGSYEQYF. CDR3 DNA: TGTGCCAGCAGCCCCCCGGGACTAGCGGGGTCCTACGAGCAGTACTTC.

CDR3 protein: CSASGGLAGDPKGTQYF. The CDR3, as DNA: TGCAGTGCTAGTGGGGGCCTAGCGGGGGACCCAAAAGGGACCCAGTACTTC. J is TRBJ2-5 and V is TRBV20-1; the match to TRBD2 covers 10 bases. Trimming removed 3 bases from V and 7 bases from J; junction bases left unmatched: 17. The V gene's germline CDR1 is DFQATT and CDR2 SNEGSKA (reference sequence). This CDR3 has 17 residues.

The CDR3 nucleotides read TGCAGTGCTAGAGATAAGTTGGGACAGGGGCAAGAGACCCAGTACTTC. Its protein is CSARDKLGQGQETQYF. The chain uses TRBV20-1 and TRBJ2-5; 10 nucleotides align to TRBD1. V was clipped by 0 bases and J by 2 bases; unmatched bases: 6. CDR3 length: 16 residues. Germline V gene lookup returns CDR1 DFQATT and CDR2 SNEGSKA (reference sequence).

This clonotype was found many times. The V and J genes are TRBV7-2 and TRBJ2-5; tentative D call: TRBD2 (5 bases). The germline gives CDR1 SGHTA, CDR2 FQGNSA. This CDR3 is built from 13 residues. V lost 5 bases and J lost 4, with 11 bases in between. CDR3 coding DNA: TGTGCCAGCAGCCCCGGGATTCGAGAGACCCAGTACTTC. Its protein is CASSPGIRETQYF.

The chain couples TRBV2 to TRBJ2-3; the match to TRBD1 covers 9 bases. The CDR3 has 14 residues. The V gene's germline CDR1 is SNHLY and CDR2 FYNNEI. Trimming cost V 4 bases and J 7 bases; bases outside gene matches: 6. The CDR3 protein is CASSARGTGYTQYF. The CDR3 DNA reads as TGTGCCAGCAGTGCTAGAGGGACAGGGTATACGCAGTATTTT. Using reference TRBV2 and TRBJ2-3 for the parts outside the CDR3, the full variable domain is EPEVTQTPSHQVTQMGQEVILRCVPISNHLYFYWYRQILGQKVEFLVSFYNNEISEKSEIFDDQFSVERPDGSNFTLKIRSTKLEDSAMYFCASSARGTGYTQYFGPGTRLTVL.

This rearrangement joins TRBV7-9 to TRBJ2-7; 7 bases agree with TRBD1. V trimming: 5 bases; J trimming: 4 bases; junction bases outside the gene matches: 11. Germline V CDR1 and CDR2: SEHNR, FQNEAQ (reference sequence). There are 15 residues in the CDR3. This CDR3 is CASSHRQGSRYEQYF. Written as DNA, the CDR3 is TGTGCCAGCAGCCACCGACAGGGTTCGAGGTACGAGCAGTACTTC.

The sample holds many counts of this clonotype. The rearrangement links TRBV20-1 to TRBJ1-5, with a weak D call TRBD1 (5 bases). Trimming cost V 3 bases and J 1 base, with 16 bases left between them. Germline V gene sequence: CDR1 DFQATT, CDR2 SNEGSKA (reference sequence). The CDR3 has 16 amino acids. The CDR3 loop reads CSASLSGTQSNQPQHF. The CDR3 coding sequence is TGCAGTGCTAGTCTCTCCGGGACCCAAAGCAATCAGCCCCAGCATTTT.